This T cell receptor (beta chain) was identified during a study of shared clonotypes between healthy human individuals. Study at large: The cohort had a couple of women and a few men, ages 18 to 49. Per-donor plates numbered three CD4 naive, three CD4 memory, two CD8 naive and one CD8 memory. Overall study findings and caveats: Clonotype sharing among the donors was expected to vary with sequencing depth.

Generated by immunoSEQ multiplex PCR, the TCRdb table keeps only in-frame clones and is missing some. Among about 2.4 million clones, over 85% were seen once, and the ten largest hold about 0.38%. With regard to this clone: Its antigen is unknown.

Germline V lookup: CDR1 LNHDA, CDR2 SQIVND (reference sequence). Trimming shortened V by 8 bases and J by 6 bases, and 11 bases separated the two germline ends. The CDR3 has 12 residues. The chain uses TRBV19 and TRBJ1-5; D gene ambiguous. The TCR comes from a man aged 18 to 30 in good health. Some clones in this sample may be carry-over from other donors' samples. The sample was naive CD4+ T cells from PBMCs. Regarding subset: CD45RA+ positively selected. The DNA of the CDR3 is TGTGCCAGTGGATTCGGTGCTCAGCCCCAGCATTTT. Its protein is CASGFGAQPQHF. The complete variable domain, with remaining parts taken from reference TRBV19 and TRBJ1-5, reads DGGITQSPKYLFRKEGQNVTLSCEQNLNHDAMYWYRQDPGQGLRLIYYSQIVNDFQKGDIAEGYSVSREKKESFPLTVTSAQKNPTAFYLCASGFGAQPQHFGDGTRLSIL.